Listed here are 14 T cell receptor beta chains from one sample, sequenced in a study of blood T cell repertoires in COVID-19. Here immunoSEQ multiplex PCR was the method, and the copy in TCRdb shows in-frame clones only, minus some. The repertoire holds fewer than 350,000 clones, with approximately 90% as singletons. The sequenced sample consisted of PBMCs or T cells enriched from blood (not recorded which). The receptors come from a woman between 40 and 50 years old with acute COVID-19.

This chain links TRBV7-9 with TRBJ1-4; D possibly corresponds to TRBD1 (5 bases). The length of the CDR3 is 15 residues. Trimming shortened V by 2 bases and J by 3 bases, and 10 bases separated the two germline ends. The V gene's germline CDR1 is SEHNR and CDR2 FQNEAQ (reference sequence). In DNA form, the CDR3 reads TGTGCCAGCAGCTTATTAGGGGCGGCTAATGAAAAACTGTTTTTT. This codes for CASSLLGAANEKLFF.

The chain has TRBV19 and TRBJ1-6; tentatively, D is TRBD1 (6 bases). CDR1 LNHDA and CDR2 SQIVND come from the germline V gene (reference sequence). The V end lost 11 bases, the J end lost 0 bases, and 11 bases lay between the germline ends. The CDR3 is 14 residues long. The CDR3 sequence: CASKTGSYNSPLHF. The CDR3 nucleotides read TGTGCCTCCAAGACAGGCTCCTATAATTCACCCCTCCACTTT. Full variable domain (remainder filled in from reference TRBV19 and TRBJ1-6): DGGITQSPKYLFRKEGQNVTLSCEQNLNHDAMYWYRQDPGQGLRLIYYSQIVNDFQKGDIAEGYSVSREKKESFPLTVTSAQKNPTAFYLCASKTGSYNSPLHFGNGTRLTVT.

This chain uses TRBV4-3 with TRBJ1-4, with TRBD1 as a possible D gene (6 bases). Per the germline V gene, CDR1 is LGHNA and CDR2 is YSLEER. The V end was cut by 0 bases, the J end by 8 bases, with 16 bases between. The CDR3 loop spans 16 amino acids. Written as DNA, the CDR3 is TGCGCCAGCAGCCAAGATTGGGCAGGGGTCCAAGAAAAACTGTTTTTT. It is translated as CASSQDWAGVQEKLFF.

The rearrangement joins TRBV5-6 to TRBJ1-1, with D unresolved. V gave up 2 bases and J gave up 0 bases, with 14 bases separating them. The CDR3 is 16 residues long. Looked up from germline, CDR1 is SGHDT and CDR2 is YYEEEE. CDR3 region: CASSFYRLGVNTEAFF. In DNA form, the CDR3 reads TGTGCCAGCAGCTTTTACCGGTTAGGAGTGAACACTGAAGCTTTCTTT.

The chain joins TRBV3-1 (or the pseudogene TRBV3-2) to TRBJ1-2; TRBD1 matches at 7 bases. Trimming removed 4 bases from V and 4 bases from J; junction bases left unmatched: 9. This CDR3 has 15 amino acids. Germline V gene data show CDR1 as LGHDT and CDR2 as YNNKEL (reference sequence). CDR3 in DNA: TGTGCCAGCAGCCTCCGGGCCGGGACAGCCTATGGCTACACCTTC. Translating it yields CASSLRAGTAYGYTF.

CDR3 sequence reads: CASSVRLAGSTDTQYF. The CDR3 coding sequence is TGTGCCAGCAGCGTAAGACTAGCGGGGAGCACAGATACGCAGTATTTT. The J gene is TRBJ2-3, the V gene TRBV5-4; 11 bases match TRBD2. Trimming at V came to 4 bases and at J to 0 bases, leaving 4 bases not matched to a gene. The germline CDR1 and CDR2 sequences are SGHNT and YYREEE (reference sequence). This CDR3 comprises 16 residues.

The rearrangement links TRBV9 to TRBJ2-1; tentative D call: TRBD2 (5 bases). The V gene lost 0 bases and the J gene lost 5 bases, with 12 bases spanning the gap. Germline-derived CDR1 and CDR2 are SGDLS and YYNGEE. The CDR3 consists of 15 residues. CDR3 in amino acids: CASSVGETFNNEQFF. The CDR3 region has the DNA TGTGCCAGCAGCGTAGGGGAGACTTTCAACAATGAGCAGTTCTTC.

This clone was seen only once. Here the CDR3 reads CASSPTGAQNSPLHF. The CDR3, as DNA: TGTGCCAGCAGCCCGACAGGGGCCCAAAATTCACCCCTCCACTTT. The V gene is TRBV11-2, the J gene TRBJ1-6; TRBD1 matches 8 bases. Losses at the gene ends were 5 bases for V and 7 bases for J; bases not matched to a gene: 7. Germline V gene lookup returns CDR1 SGHAT and CDR2 FQNNGV. The CDR3 spans 15 residues.

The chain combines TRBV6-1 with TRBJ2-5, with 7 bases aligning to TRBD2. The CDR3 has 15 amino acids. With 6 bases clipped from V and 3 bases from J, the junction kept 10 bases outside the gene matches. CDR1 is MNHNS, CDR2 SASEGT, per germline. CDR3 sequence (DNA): TGTGCCAGCAGCGATATGGGGGGGAATGAAGAGACCCAGTACTTC. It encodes CASSDMGGNEETQYF.

In nucleotides, the CDR3 is TGCAGTGGACAGAACAATGAAAAACTGTTTTTT. Translated: CSGQNNEKLFF. The V and J genes are TRBV20-1 and TRBJ1-4; maybe TRBD1 (5 bases). This CDR3 contains 11 residues. Trimming left V 7 bases short and J 5 bases short, with 8 bases between. The germline V gene has CDR1 DFQATT and CDR2 SNEGSKA (reference sequence).

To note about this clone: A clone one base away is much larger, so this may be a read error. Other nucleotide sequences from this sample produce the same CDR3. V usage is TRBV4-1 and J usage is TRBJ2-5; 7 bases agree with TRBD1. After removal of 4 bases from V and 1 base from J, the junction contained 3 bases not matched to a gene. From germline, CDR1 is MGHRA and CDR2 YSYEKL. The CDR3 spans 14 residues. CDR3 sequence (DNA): TGCGCCAGCAGCCCCGGGACAGTCCAAGAGACCCAGTACTTC. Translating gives CASSPGTVQETQYF.

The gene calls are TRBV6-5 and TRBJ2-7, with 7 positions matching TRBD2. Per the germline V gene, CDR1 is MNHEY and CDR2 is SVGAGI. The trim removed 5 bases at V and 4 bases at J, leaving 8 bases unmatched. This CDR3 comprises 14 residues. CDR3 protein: CASSRDYENYEQYF. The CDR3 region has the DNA TGTGCCAGCAGTCGGGACTACGAGAATTACGAGCAGTACTTC.

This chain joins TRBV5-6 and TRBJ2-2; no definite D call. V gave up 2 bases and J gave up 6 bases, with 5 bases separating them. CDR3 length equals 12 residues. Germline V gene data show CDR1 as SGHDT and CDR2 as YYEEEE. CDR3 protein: CASSFIPGELFF. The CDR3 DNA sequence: TGTGCCAGCAGCTTCATCCCCGGGGAGCTGTTTTTT.

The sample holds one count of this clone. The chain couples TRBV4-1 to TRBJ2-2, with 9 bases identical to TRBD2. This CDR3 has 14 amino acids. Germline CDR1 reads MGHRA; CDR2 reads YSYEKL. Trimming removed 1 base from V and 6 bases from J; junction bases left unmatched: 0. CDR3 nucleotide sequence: TGCGCCAGCAGCCAAGGACTAGCGGCCGGGGAGCTGTTTTTT. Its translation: CASSQGLAAGELFF.